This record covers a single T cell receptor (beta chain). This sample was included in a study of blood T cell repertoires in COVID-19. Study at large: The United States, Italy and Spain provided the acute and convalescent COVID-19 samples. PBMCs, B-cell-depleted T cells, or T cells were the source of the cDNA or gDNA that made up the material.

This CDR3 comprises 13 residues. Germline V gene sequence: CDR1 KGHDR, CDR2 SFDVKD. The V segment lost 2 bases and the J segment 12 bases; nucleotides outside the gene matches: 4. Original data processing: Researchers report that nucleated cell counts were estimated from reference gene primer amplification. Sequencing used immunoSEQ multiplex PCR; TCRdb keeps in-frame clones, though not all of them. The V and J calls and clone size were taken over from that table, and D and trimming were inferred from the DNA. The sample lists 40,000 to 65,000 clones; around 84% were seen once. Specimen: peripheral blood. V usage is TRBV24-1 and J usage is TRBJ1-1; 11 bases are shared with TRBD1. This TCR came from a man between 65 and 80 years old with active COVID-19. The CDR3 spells CATSDYRDRGTFF. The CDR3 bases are TGTGCCACCAGTGATTACAGGGACAGGGGGACTTTCTTT.